This T cell receptor beta chain stems from a study of control samples from healthy donors and cancer patients. Germline CDR1 reads SGHTS; CDR2 reads YDEGEE. Deletions cut 0 bases from V and 4 bases from J, with 13 bases between. The CDR3 length is 15 residues. Measured with immunoSEQ multiplex PCR; TCRdb has only the in-frame clones, and not every one. The sample carries approximately 100,000 clones, 85% recorded once. The V call is TRBV5-8, the J call TRBJ1-2; D call uncertain. This sequence originates from a woman aged 40 to 50 in good health. The sample taken for sequencing was blood. CDR3 sequence reads: CASSLATGDTYGYTF. The CDR3 bases are TGTGCCAGCAGCTTGGCCACCGGGGATACCTATGGCTACACCTTC.